Below, one T cell receptor beta chain is given with its context. Its antigen is not known. The time point: newly diagnosed, previously untreated cHL patient sample. Untreated, newly diagnosed classical Hodgkin lymphoma PBMCs were comparators. The source of the sample is a study of PD-1 blockade in classical Hodgkin lymphoma. Overall study findings and caveats: At baseline, newly diagnosed patients reportedly showed less TCR diversity than healthy donors. What drove the repertoire differences, possibly disease activity or prior therapy, has not been defined.

TCRdb keeps only in-frame clones here, not all; method: immunoSEQ multiplex PCR. The sample lists approximately 47,000 clones, approximately 90% occurring once. Specimen: peripheral blood mononuclear cells (PBMCs). The receptor's source is a human donor with classical Hodgkin lymphoma.

The CDR3 region has the DNA TGTGCCAGCAGCTCGGGGATACAGAGAGATACGCAGTATTTT. It translates to CASSSGIQRDTQYF. The chain employs TRBV11-2 and TRBJ2-3, with D possibly TRBD2 on 5 matching bases. The CDR3 sequence is 14 residues long. Germline V gene sequence: CDR1 SGHAT, CDR2 FQNNGV. V lost 4 bases, J lost 5 bases, and 13 bases lay in between.